The rows below give T cell receptor beta chains drawn from one sample of a study of blood T cells in healthy people across ages. TCRdb itself ran the 5' RACE reads through MiXCR, one entry per CDR3 protein. The table has 1.5 million to 2 million distinct CDR3 sequences, less than 50% seen once. Sample: blood. Receptors originate from a woman aged 40 to 50 in good health. CDR3s include the opening cysteine and the closing phenylalanine or tryptophan. The D gene is left open where the match is weak. Clone size, where shown, is once, few, many, or a class for clones that have expanded.

D: .
size: .
V: TRBV7-2
J: TRBJ2-5
DNA: TGTGCCAGCAGCTTAGCGAGTGGCCACGAGGGAGAGACCCAGTACTTC
CDR3: CASSLASGHEGETQYF

D: .
size: .
V: TRBV6-1
J: TRBJ2-1
DNA: TGTGCCAGCAGTGGGGGGGGCAGGGCTTTCAATGAGCAGTTCTTC
CDR3: CASSGGGRAFNEQFF

D: TRBD2
size: .
V: TRBV20-1
J: TRBJ2-7
DNA: TGCAGTGCTAGAGGAAATTGGCCTAGCGGCCGTAACAACGAGCAGTACTTC
CDR3: CSARGNWPSGRNNEQYF

D: .
size: few
V: TRBV20-1
J: TRBJ2-1
DNA: TGCAGTGCTAACTGGAAGCGGACCTCCTACAATGAGCAGTTCTTC
CDR3: CSANWKRTSYNEQFF

D: .
size: .
V: TRBV7-9
J: TRBJ2-7
DNA: TGTGCCAGCAGCTTTCGGTCTGGGGTACTCTACGAGCAGTACTTC
CDR3: CASSFRSGVLYEQYF

D: TRBD1
size: few
V: TRBV29-1
J: TRBJ2-3
DNA: TGCAGCGTTGCGGGGACAGGGGGCGCAGATACGCAGTATTTT
CDR3: CSVAGTGGADTQYF

D: TRBD1
size: .
V: TRBV29-1
J: TRBJ2-4
DNA: TGCAGCGTTGGGGACAGTGTACAGTACTTC
CDR3: CSVGDSVQYF

D: TRBD1
size: .
V: TRBV18
J: TRBJ2-7
DNA: TGTGCCAGCTCACCATTAGGGACAGGTGACTCCATCGAGCAGTACTTC
CDR3: CASSPLGTGDSIEQYF

D: TRBD1
size: .
V: TRBV10-3
J: TRBJ2-7
DNA: TGTGCCATGGGACAGGGGAACTACGAGCAGTACTTC
CDR3: CAMGQGNYEQYF

D: TRBD2
size: few
V: TRBV20-1
J: TRBJ2-3
DNA: TGCAGTGCTAGGGTGCCTAGCGGGGCTAGGGATACGCAGTATTTT
CDR3: CSARVPSGARDTQYF

D: .
size: .
V: TRBV12-3/TRBV12-4
J: TRBJ2-5
DNA: TGTGCCAGCAGTGCGACGGCGGGGGCTGTGTACCAAGAGACCCAGTACTTC
CDR3: CASSATAGAVYQETQYF

D: .
size: .
V: TRBV3-1
J: TRBJ1-4
DNA: TGTGCCAGCAGCCCTGAGGTCATAGTGGATGAAAAACTGTTTTTT
CDR3: CASSPEVIVDEKLFF

D: TRBD1
size: .
V: TRBV10-3
J: TRBJ1-1
DNA: TGTGCCATCAGTGAGTCGACAGGGCGGGCTGAAGCTTTCTTT
CDR3: CAISESTGRAEAFF

D: .
size: .
V: TRBV10-3
J: TRBJ1-5
DNA: TGTGCCATCAGTGAGTACGGGACCCTGCAGAATCAGCCCCAGCATTTT
CDR3: CAISEYGTLQNQPQHF

D: .
size: .
V: TRBV7-2
J: TRBJ2-5
DNA: TGTGCCAGCAGCCGCCAGGGGGGCAGGCTACAAGAGACCCAGTACTTC
CDR3: CASSRQGGRLQETQYF

D: .
size: .
V: TRBV6-1
J: TRBJ2-7
DNA: TGTGCCGCCGGACTTCACGAGCAGTACTTC
CDR3: CAAGLHEQYF

D: TRBD2
size: few
V: TRBV20-1
J: TRBJ2-1
DNA: TGCAGTGCTGACCTGGCGGGGGGCCCCTCCAATGAGCAGTTCTTC
CDR3: CSADLAGGPSNEQFF

D: TRBD1
size: few
V: TRBV2
J: TRBJ2-6
DNA: TGTGCCAGCAGTGGACAGGGGGCGAATGGGGCCAACGTCCTGACTTTC
CDR3: CASSGQGANGANVLTF

D: .
size: .
V: TRBV7-2
J: TRBJ1-2
DNA: TGTGCCAGCAGTCTCGGGGGGTCCCGTGGCTACACCTTC
CDR3: CASSLGGSRGYTF

D: .
size: .
V: TRBV7-9
J: TRBJ2-6
DNA: TGTGCCAGCACTAAAAAAACCTCTGGGGCCAACGTCCTGACTTTC
CDR3: CASTKKTSGANVLTF

D: TRBD2
size: .
V: TRBV5-5
J: TRBJ2-7
DNA: TGTGCCAGCAGCTTAACCGGGACTAGCGGGGGGTACGAGCAGTACTTC
CDR3: CASSLTGTSGGYEQYF

D: .
size: many
V: TRBV29-1
J: TRBJ1-2
DNA: TGCAGCGTACTCCAAGGAGGGGGCTACACCTTC
CDR3: CSVLQGGGYTF

D: TRBD1
size: .
V: TRBV6-2/TRBV6-3
J: TRBJ2-7
DNA: TGTGCCAGCCAACAGGGGGGCAACTCCTACGAGCAGTACTTC
CDR3: CASQQGGNSYEQYF

D: .
size: .
V: TRBV20-1
J: TRBJ1-2
DNA: TGCAGTGCTTCAGGGTATGGCTACACCTTC
CDR3: CSASGYGYTF

D: .
size: .
V: TRBV4-1
J: TRBJ2-4
DNA: TGCGCCAGCAGCCAAGAAGGAGGGGGCACCAAAAACATTCAGTACTTC
CDR3: CASSQEGGGTKNIQYF

D: TRBD1
size: .
V: TRBV5-1
J: TRBJ2-5
DNA: TGCGCCAGCAGCCCGGACAGGGGTCCGAGTCGAACCCAGTACTTC
CDR3: CASSPDRGPSRTQYF

D: .
size: .
V: TRBV5-8
J: TRBJ1-5
DNA: TGTGCCAGCAACAGGGTCCGGCATCAGCCCCAGCATTTT
CDR3: CASNRVRHQPQHF

D: .
size: few
V: TRBV5-5
J: TRBJ1-4
DNA: TGTGCCAGCACCCTGGCCCCCAACGGTGAAAAACTGTTTTTT
CDR3: CASTLAPNGEKLFF

D: .
size: .
V: TRBV6-5
J: TRBJ1-3
DNA: TGTGCCAGCAGTCCGGAAGGGGGCTCTGGAAACACCATATATTTT
CDR3: CASSPEGGSGNTIYF

D: TRBD1
size: .
V: TRBV10-3
J: TRBJ2-1
DNA: TGTGCCATCAGCTGGGGACAGGGGACTCACAATGAGCAGTTCTTC
CDR3: CAISWGQGTHNEQFF

D: .
size: many
V: TRBV12-3/TRBV12-4
J: TRBJ2-5
DNA: TGTGCCAGCAGTTTATCCTGGCTAACCCAAGAGACCCAGTACTTC
CDR3: CASSLSWLTQETQYF

D: TRBD2
size: .
V: TRBV7-3
J: TRBJ2-1
DNA: TGTGCCAGCAGCCGAAGCGGGGTCTACAATGAGCAGTTCTTC
CDR3: CASSRSGVYNEQFF

D: .
size: few
V: TRBV6-5
J: TRBJ2-1
DNA: TGTGCCAGCAGTTACCAGGACGGGCGCAATGAGCAGTTCTTC
CDR3: CASSYQDGRNEQFF

D: .
size: .
V: TRBV20-1
J: TRBJ1-2
DNA: TGCAGTGCTAGGGACAACCCGAGGGGCTACACCTTC
CDR3: CSARDNPRGYTF

D: TRBD1
size: once
V: TRBV7-2
J: TRBJ1-5
DNA: TGTGCCAGCAGCCGAGGACAGGGGGCTGGGCAGCCCCAGCATTTT
CDR3: CASSRGQGAGQPQHF

D: TRBD1
size: .
V: TRBV27
J: TRBJ1-2
DNA: TGTGCCAGCAGTTTCCAGGGGGGTAAGGGGTATGGCTACACCTTC
CDR3: CASSFQGGKGYGYTF

D: TRBD1
size: few
V: TRBV5-1
J: TRBJ2-1
DNA: TGCGCCAGCAGCTGGGGACAGGGAGGCAATGAGCAGTTCTTC
CDR3: CASSWGQGGNEQFF

D: .
size: .
V: TRBV28
J: TRBJ2-1
DNA: TGTGCCAGCAGTCCTACGGAAGGGACCCGGAATGAGCAGTTCTTC
CDR3: CASSPTEGTRNEQFF

D: TRBD1
size: .
V: TRBV12-3/TRBV12-4
J: TRBJ1-2
DNA: TGTGCCAGCAGTCGCGGACAGGTGCCTACCTATGGCTACACCTTC
CDR3: CASSRGQVPTYGYTF

D: .
size: .
V: TRBV9
J: TRBJ1-2
DNA: TGTGCCAGCAGCTCAGACAGCCGGACACCCTATGGCTACACCTTC
CDR3: CASSSDSRTPYGYTF

D: TRBD1
size: .
V: TRBV2
J: TRBJ2-7
DNA: TGTGCCAGCAGTGGGGACAGGGGTTTAAACGAGCAGTACTTC
CDR3: CASSGDRGLNEQYF

D: .
size: .
V: TRBV9
J: TRBJ2-3
DNA: TGTGCCAGCAGCACAACCGGGACTCGACTGACAGATACGCAGTATTTT
CDR3: CASSTTGTRLTDTQYF

D: .
size: few
V: TRBV10-3
J: TRBJ1-5
DNA: TGTGCCGTCGGCCCGGATCAGCCCCAGCATTTT
CDR3: CAVGPDQPQHF

D: .
size: few
V: TRBV4-2
J: TRBJ2-7
DNA: TGTGCCAGCAGCCAATTGGCTATTCGGGAGCAGTACTTC
CDR3: CASSQLAIREQYF

D: .
size: .
V: TRBV15
J: TRBJ2-1
DNA: TGTGCCACCAGCGTTCCTCCTACTTACTACAATGAGCAGTTCTTC
CDR3: CATSVPPTYYNEQFF

D: .
size: .
V: TRBV7-2
J: TRBJ1-4
DNA: TGTGCCAGCAGCTTAAGGGGTGCTGAAAAACTGTTTTTT
CDR3: CASSLRGAEKLFF

D: .
size: few
V: TRBV20-1
J: TRBJ1-2
DNA: TGCAGTGCTAGAGATTCCGGGGGCCGTGGCTACACCTTC
CDR3: CSARDSGGRGYTF

D: .
size: few
V: TRBV9
J: TRBJ2-3
DNA: TGTGCCAGCAGCGTAGGAGGAAGGGGAATCACAGATACGCAGTATTTT
CDR3: CASSVGGRGITDTQYF

D: TRBD2
size: few
V: TRBV28
J: TRBJ2-3
DNA: TGTGCCAGCAGTTCCCCCTCGCGGGGGGGCAGGGATACGCAGTATTTT
CDR3: CASSSPSRGGRDTQYF